Detailed here is one T cell receptor beta chain. Germline V lookup: CDR1 SNHLY, CDR2 FYNNEI. The V segment lost 7 bases and the J segment 5 bases; nucleotides outside the gene matches: 1. The CDR3 consists of 12 residues. This sample stems from a study of control samples from healthy donors and cancer patients. Assay: immunoSEQ multiplex PCR; the TCRdb copy retains only in-frame clones and omits some. Of around 82,000 clones listed, around 87% are singletons. This sequence originates from a man aged 50-59 years in good health. The sequenced sample was blood. The rearrangement joins TRBV2 to TRBJ1-5; 8 bases are shared with TRBD1. This CDR3 reads CASKTGDQPQHF. CDR3 bases: TGTGCCAGCAAGACAGGGGATCAGCCCCAGCATTTT. Filled out from reference TRBV2 and TRBJ1-5, the complete variable domain reads EPEVTQTPSHQVTQMGQEVILRCVPISNHLYFYWYRQILGQKVEFLVSFYNNEISEKSEIFDDQFSVERPDGSNFTLKIRSTKLEDSAMYFCASKTGDQPQHFGDGTRLSIL.